These 18 T cell receptor beta chains were all obtained from the same sample, sequenced in a study of HIV-infected children after antiretroviral therapy interruption. As to treatment: PENTA 11 planned treatment interruption arm or continuous ART arm. The TCR library was built from RNA with a 3' RACE protocol and unique molecular identifiers. MiXCR was run by TCRdb on the 3' RACE reads, yielding one entry per CDR3 protein. This sample has about 40,000 distinct CDR3 sequences, with approximately 7% found just once. Sequenced here: CD45RA+ CD4+ T cells from PBMCs, pooled from several time points, sampled from a donor given antiretroviral therapy, either interrupted or continuous. The subset: naive CD4+ CD45RA+ CD45RO- T cells. The receptors were sampled from a pool of human donors with HIV.

The chain joins TRBV2 to TRBJ1-5, with no clear D. This CDR3 spans 12 amino acids. Germline V lookup: CDR1 SNHLY, CDR2 FYNNEI. V lost 3 bases and J lost 4, with 4 bases in between. CDR3 DNA: TGTGCCAGCAGTGAGTTGAATCAGCCCCAGCATTTT. Translated, it gives CASSELNQPQHF.

This clonotype was picked up many times. V and J are TRBV29-1 and TRBJ2-2; D gene unclear. V was trimmed by 4 bases and J by 2 bases, leaving 14 bases between them. CDR1 is SQVTM and CDR2 is ANQGSEA in the germline V gene. The CDR3 length is 15 residues. CDR3 sequence: CSVGTTNSNTGELFF. The CDR3 DNA reads as TGCAGCGTTGGAACCACGAACTCTAACACCGGGGAGCTGTTTTTT.

This clonotype appeared a few times. The gene calls are TRBV25-1 and TRBJ2-4; no firm D call. CDR3 length: 12 residues. V lost 6 bases, J lost 3 bases, and 6 bases lay in between. CDR1 and CDR2 from the germline V gene are MGHDK and SYGVNS. The CDR3 region is CASRQDKNIQYF. For the CDR3, the DNA is TGTGCCAGCAGGCAGGACAAAAACATTCAGTACTTC.

The gene calls are TRBV11-1 and TRBJ1-1, with a weak D call TRBD1 (5 bases). V lost 5 bases and J 5 bases, leaving 15 bases between the germline ends. The CDR3 contains 14 residues. The germline gives CDR1 SGHAT, CDR2 FQDESV (reference sequence). In DNA form, the CDR3 reads TGTGCCAGCAGCGTCGGAGGGACGCATACTGAAGCTTTCTTT. Translating it yields CASSVGGTHTEAFF.

The CDR3 DNA is TGTGCCAGCAGCTTAGGGCCAGGGGGCGGCGAGCAGTACTTC. This codes for CASSLGPGGGEQYF. The chain couples TRBV7-2 to TRBJ2-7; 8 nucleotides align to TRBD1. Trimming took 1 base from V and 6 from J; bases not matched to a gene: 5. In germline, CDR1 is SGHTA, CDR2 FQGNSA. The CDR3 is made up of 14 amino acids.

This clonotype was detected ten times or more. This rearrangement joins TRBV24-1 to TRBJ2-3; D is ambiguous. The CDR3 has 14 amino acids. The germline V gene encodes CDR1 KGHDR and CDR2 SFDVKD. Trimming left V 3 bases short and J 0 bases short, with 6 bases between. The CDR3, as DNA: TGTGCCACCAGTGATCCGACTAGCACAGATACGCAGTATTTT. This gives the protein CATSDPTSTDTQYF.

V and J are TRBV14 and TRBJ2-3, with D hard to call. Trimming stripped 1 base from V and 0 bases from J, with 8 bases between. Germline CDR1 is SGHDN and CDR2 is FVKESK. This CDR3 region has 15 residues. The CDR3 region has the DNA TGTGCCAGCAGCCAAGGTCCCTACAGCACAGATACGCAGTATTTT. Translation: CASSQGPYSTDTQYF.

This clonotype was picked up many times. V gene TRBV12-3 or TRBV12-4 combines with J gene TRBJ1-4; no definite D call. The V end lost 4 bases, the J end lost 5 bases, and 14 bases lay between the germline ends. This CDR3 region has 15 residues. The CDR3 coding sequence is TGTGCCAGCAGTTCGGACCAAGACCGGAATGAAAAACTGTTTTTT. This translates into CASSSDQDRNEKLFF.

At least ten counts were recorded for this clonotype. For the CDR3, the DNA is TGTGCCAGCAGTGAACAGGTGAACACTGAAGCTTTCTTT. Translating it yields CASSEQVNTEAFF. This sequence joins TRBV2 and TRBJ1-1; the D is unclear. Germline lookup yields CDR1 SNHLY and CDR2 FYNNEI. Trimming shortened V by 2 bases and J by 0 bases, and 4 bases separated the two germline ends. There are 13 residues in the CDR3.

This clonotype appeared many times. At one end, the junction sequence differs from germline, possibly due to a read error. The chain combines TRBV2 with TRBJ2-5; D is perhaps TRBD1 (5 bases). This CDR3 contains 15 residues. Germline assignment: CDR1 SNHLY and CDR2 FYNNEI. The CDR3 DNA reads as TGTGCCAGCAGCTTAAAAAAGACAGTCCAAGACACCCAGTACTTT. Amino acid sequence: CASSLKKTVQDTQYF.

This chain links TRBV19 with TRBJ2-1; D is undetermined. The V end was cut by 1 base, the J end by 1 base, with 11 bases between. The CDR3 contains 16 residues. Germline lookup yields CDR1 LNHDA and CDR2 SQIVND (reference sequence). CDR3 protein: CASSIGRRLSYNEQFF. The CDR3 nucleotides read TGTGCCAGTAGTATAGGTAGGAGACTGTCCTACAATGAGCAGTTCTTC.

In its sample, this clonotype was seen many times. At one end the junction does not follow the germline gene, possibly because of a read error. This chain joins TRBV19 and TRBJ2-5; D gene unclear. Looked up from germline, CDR1 is LNHDA and CDR2 is SQIVND (reference sequence). This CDR3 comprises 14 residues. The CDR3 region has the DNA TGTGCCAGCAGTCGGACGGGTAACCAAGACACCCAGTACTTT. It encodes CASSRTGNQDTQYF.

There are many counts of this clonotype. V usage is TRBV5-6 and J usage is TRBJ1-2, with a tentative D call TRBD1 (6 bases). Trimming took 4 bases from V and 5 from J, leaving 15 bases between them. The length of the CDR3 is 14 residues. Germline CDR1 and CDR2: SGHDT and YYEEEE. The CDR3 DNA reads TGTGCCAGCAGCGTCCTACAGGGATCATATGGCTACACCTTC. Protein sequence: CASSVLQGSYGYTF.

This chain links TRBV6-2 or TRBV6-3 with TRBJ2-7; TRBD2 matches 7 bases. Looked up from germline, CDR1 is MNHEY and CDR2 is SVGEGT. This CDR3 spans 15 amino acids. After removal of 5 bases from V and 7 bases from J, the junction contained 14 bases not matched to a gene. The DNA for the CDR3 is TGTGCCAGCAGTCGTATCGCGGGAGTACTGGTAGAGCAGTACTTC. Translating gives CASSRIAGVLVEQYF.

The DNA for the CDR3 is TGTGCCACCAGCAGACCGGGAGGGCCCTCTGGGGCCAACGTCCTGACTTTC. Translating it yields CATSRPGGPSGANVLTF. The genes are TRBV15 and TRBJ2-6, with 8 bases fitting TRBD2. V shed 2 bases, J shed 0 bases, and the junction held 3 bases outside the gene matches. Germline-derived CDR1 and CDR2 are LNHNV and YYDKDF (reference sequence). The length of the CDR3 is 17 residues. The full variable domain, its missing parts supplied by reference TRBV15 and TRBJ2-6, is DAMVIQNPRYQVTQFGKPVTLSCSQTLNHNVMYWYQQKSSQAPKLLFHYYDKDFNNEADTPDNFQSRRPNTSFCFLDIRSPGLGDTAMYLCATSRPGGPSGANVLTFGAGSRLTVL.

This clonotype turned up a few times. The chain combines TRBV6-2 or TRBV6-3 with TRBJ2-1, with a possible D match to TRBD2 (5 bases). This CDR3 has 12 residues. CDR1 and CDR2 from the germline V gene are MNHEY and SVGEGT. V dropped 2 bases and J dropped 13 bases, with 12 bases sitting between them. Here the CDR3 DNA reads TGTGCCAGCAGTTACGTAGGCGGGCACCAGTTCTTC. Translated: CASSYVGGHQFF.

In this sample, this clonotype turned up many times. The chain joins TRBV10-3 to TRBJ2-1; D not resolved. The CDR3 loop spans 13 amino acids. Germline V gene sequence: CDR1 ENHRY, CDR2 SYGVKD. The V and J ends lost 0 bases and 10 bases respectively, with 10 bases between them. The CDR3: CAISESASPEQFF. For the CDR3, the DNA is TGTGCCATCAGTGAGTCAGCGTCCCCCGAGCAGTTCTTC.

This clonotype was detected many times. J is TRBJ2-3 and V is TRBV7-2; TRBD2 agrees at 12 bases. Germline loops: CDR1 SGHTA, CDR2 FQGNSA. The ends lost 6 bases at V and 10 bases at J; junction bases unmatched: 11. The CDR3 length is 15 residues. Here the CDR3 DNA reads TGTGCCAGCAGTCCGCCTAGCGGGAGGGGGTTGGCGCAGTATTTT. Translated, it gives CASSPPSGRGLAQYF.